The rows below give T cell receptor beta chains drawn from one sample of a study of early T cells in non-severe SARS-CoV-2 infection. From the 5' RACE reads, TCRdb called clonotypes with MiXCR, one entry per CDR3 protein. This repertoire shows about 98,000 distinct CDR3 sequences, approximately 15% found once; its top ten account for about 6.7%. The sample was whole blood. These receptors all come from an adult who was a healthcare worker with PCR-confirmed SARS-CoV-2 infection or an uninfected control (not recorded which). CDR3s include the opening cysteine and the closing phenylalanine or tryptophan. A D gene is named only where the DNA matches it firmly. For some rows the clone size is stated as once, few or many, or as a class when expanded; others skip it.

J | V | size | D | DNA | CDR3
TRBJ2-2 | TRBV7-9 | few | - | TGTGCCAGCAGCTCGTCCGGGGAGCTGTTTTTT | CASSSSGELFF
TRBJ2-3 | TRBV6-6 | - | - | TGTGCCAGCCGGGAGCGCGAGAGGGCCGTAGATACGCAGTATTTT | CASRERERAVDTQYF
TRBJ2-7 | TRBV7-9 | few | TRBD2 | TGTGCCAGCAGCTTAGCGCATGGCGGGAGGGGCTCCTACGAGCAGTACTTC | CASSLAHGGRGSYEQYF
TRBJ1-1 | TRBV7-9 | - | TRBD1 | TGTGCCAGCAGCCGGACAGGGCGGCGGACTGAAGCTTTCTTT | CASSRTGRRTEAFF
TRBJ2-1 | TRBV15 | few | TRBD2 | TGTGCCACCAGCCCCGCGCGCGGGAGGGACCTCCCGGATGAGCAGTTCTTC | CATSPARGRDLPDEQFF
TRBJ2-1 | TRBV18 | - | - | TGTGCCAGCTCACCTTCGGGTGAGCAGTTCTTC | CASSPSGEQFF
TRBJ2-3 | TRBV7-9 | - | - | TGTGCCAGCAGCTTAAGCAGGAACCCAGATACGCAGTATTTT | CASSLSRNPDTQYF
TRBJ1-2 | TRBV2 | - | - | TGTGCCAGCAGTCCGGAGGGGTCTAACTATGGCTACACCTTC | CASSPEGSNYGYTF
TRBJ2-3 | TRBV20-1 | many | - | TGCAGTGCTAAAGTACGGAATCGTGGAGATACGCAGTATTTT | CSAKVRNRGDTQYF
TRBJ1-1 | TRBV27 | - | - | TGTGCCAGCAGTGAACAGGACTCAGACACTGAAGCTTTCTTT | CASSEQDSDTEAFF
TRBJ2-1 | TRBV24-1 | - | - | TGTGCCACCAGTGATGGGGATAAGGCTAGCCTGCGGAATGAGCAGTTCTTC | CATSDGDKASLRNEQFF
TRBJ1-1 | TRBV12-3/TRBV12-4 | many | - | TGTGCCAGCAGCCCCCTAGGACACATGAACACTGAAGCTTTCTTT | CASSPLGHMNTEAFF
TRBJ2-1 | TRBV11-2 | few | - | TGTGCCAGCAGCGGGAGGCACGACTATGAGCAGTTCTTC | CASSGRHDYEQFF
TRBJ1-1 | TRBV20-1 | - | - | TGCAGTGCTAGAGATCAGGCAGGGTGGACTGAAGCTTTCTTT | CSARDQAGWTEAFF
TRBJ1-3 | TRBV4-1 | - | - | TGCGCCAGCAGCCAAGATTCTGGTCTCGTAGCCCGAGGCGTAGGAAACACCATATATTTT | CASSQDSGLVARGVGNTIYF
TRBJ1-1 | TRBV27 | - | - | TGTGCCAGCAGGGATCGGACAGCGAACACTGAAGCTTTCTTT | CASRDRTANTEAFF
TRBJ2-3 | TRBV7-9 | - | - | TGTGCCAGCAGCTTTAAAGCTGTATCTAGCACAGATACGCAGTATTTT | CASSFKAVSSTDTQYF
TRBJ1-4 | TRBV6-5 | many | TRBD1 | TGTGCCAGCAGCCGCGGGACAGCAACTAATGAAAAACTGTTTTTT | CASSRGTATNEKLFF
TRBJ2-7 | TRBV4-1 | few | - | TGCGCCAGCAGCCAACTTAACCCGGGACCCTACGAGCAGTACTTC | CASSQLNPGPYEQYF
TRBJ1-2 | TRBV25-1 | - | TRBD1 | TGTGCCAGCAGTGAATTCCCCGGGACAGAGGATGGCTACACCTTC | CASSEFPGTEDGYTF
TRBJ1-1 | TRBV7-9 | many | - | TGTGCCAGCAGCTTAGTGCAGGGTGGTACTGAAGCTTTCTTT | CASSLVQGGTEAFF
TRBJ2-3 | TRBV2 | few | - | TGTGCCAGCAGTGAAGGTCAGGCTAGCACAGATACGCAGTATTTT | CASSEGQASTDTQYF
TRBJ2-3 | TRBV4-1 | many | - | TGCGCCAGCAGCCCGACGGCTTCCACAGATACGCAGTATTTT | CASSPTASTDTQYF
TRBJ2-5 | TRBV11-2 | many | - | TGTGCCAGCAGCCCTCCTGGGCGGATTGTCCAAGAGACCCAGTACTTC | CASSPPGRIVQETQYF
TRBJ2-1 | TRBV3-1 | many | - | TGTGCCAGCAGCCAAGGGCCGTACGAGCAGTTCTTC | CASSQGPYEQFF
TRBJ2-3 | TRBV5-1 | few | - | TGCGCCAGCAGCTTGGTCCCCGGAACAGAACGACAGTATTTT | CASSLVPGTERQYF
TRBJ2-5 | TRBV20-1 | few | - | TGCAGTGCTAGAATAGCAGGGAAGGAGACCCAGTACTTC | CSARIAGKETQYF